This T cell receptor beta chain was identified in a study of blood T cell repertoires in COVID-19. At the level of the study: The United States, Italy and Spain supplied acute and convalescent COVID-19 samples. Sources were T cells, B-cell-depleted T cells, or PBMCs; the material itself was cDNA or gDNA.

Study processing details: Amplification of reference gene primers was used by the study to estimate nucleated cell counts. Clones were sequenced by immunoSEQ multiplex PCR, and TCRdb holds only the in-frame ones, with some missing. The V and J calls and clone size come from that table; D and trimming were worked out from the DNA. The table has 250,000 to 300,000 clones, approximately 88% seen once. Germline loops: CDR1 SGHTA, CDR2 FQGNSA. The CDR3 runs 15 residues. With 4 bases clipped from V and 5 bases from J, the junction kept 4 bases outside the gene matches. Sequenced material: peripheral blood. V gene TRBV7-2 combines with J gene TRBJ2-1; 11 nucleotides agree with TRBD2. The sequence derives from a woman in her twenties or thirties who had recovered from COVID-19. Here the CDR3 reads CASSSGLAGHNEQFF. In nucleotides, the CDR3 is TGTGCCAGCAGCTCCGGACTAGCGGGTCACAATGAGCAGTTCTTC.